Shown below are 5 T cell receptor beta chains from a single sample sequenced in a study of a mutant IDH1 vaccine in newly diagnosed glioma. Stated time point: week 35, safety follow-up. Doses comprised 300 ug of mutant IDH1 20-mer peptide each, plus topical imiquimod. These receptors have no identified antigens. Sequenced by immunoSEQ multiplex PCR; TCRdb stores in-frame clones only, minus some. The data show about 32,000 clones, 60% to 85% seen once. The specimen was PBMCs, collected from a glioma patient whose treatment included an IDH1 peptide vaccine. These receptors all come from a woman in her 30s with glioma. Some clones in this sample may be carry-over from other donors' samples.

This chain links TRBV18 with TRBJ2-3; the D call may be TRBD1 or TRBD2 (6 bases each). The CDR3 runs 15 residues. Trimming took 6 bases from V and 2 from J, leaving 15 bases between them. Germline CDR1 reads KGHSH; CDR2 reads LQKENI. CDR3 loop: CASSPRRGATDTQYF. CDR3 coding DNA: TGTGCCAGCTCCCCAAGGAGGGGGGCCACAGATACGCAGTATTTT.

The CDR3 region has the DNA TGTGCCAGCAGCCCTAGACCGGACAGCTATAATCAGCCCCAGCATTTT. Protein: CASSPRPDSYNQPQHF. This chain connects TRBV9 to TRBJ1-5, with D maybe TRBD1 (6 bases). The CDR3 loop spans 16 amino acids. Trimming took off 4 bases at V and 4 bases at J, with 18 bases between the two ends. Looked up from germline, CDR1 is SGDLS and CDR2 is YYNGEE.

In DNA, the CDR3 is TGTGCCAGCAGTCCCCCCCGGGGTACAGGGGTTCTTTCTAGCGGGGAACCCGAGCAGTACTTC. It specifies CASSPPRGTGVLSSGEPEQYF. J is TRBJ2-7 and V is TRBV27, with 9 bases identical to TRBD2. V lost 5 bases, J lost 6 bases, and 29 bases stayed unmatched. The CDR3 consists of 21 residues. Germline CDR1 and CDR2: MNHEY and SMNVEV (reference sequence).

The V call is TRBV19, the J call TRBJ2-3, with D possibly being TRBD1 or TRBD2 (5 bases each). CDR1 LNHDA and CDR2 SQIVND come from the germline V gene (reference sequence). Trimming removed 7 bases at V and 5 bases at J, with 10 bases between. The CDR3 has 12 residues. Here the CDR3 reads CASMGTEDTQYF. The DNA of the CDR3 is TGTGCCAGTATGGGGACCGAAGATACGCAGTATTTT.

This chain connects TRBV15 to TRBJ2-5, with a possible D match to TRBD1 (6 bases). The CDR3 is 15 residues long. Per germline, CDR1 LNHNV and CDR2 YYDKDF (reference sequence). Trimming pared 2 bases from V and 2 bases from J, leaving 12 bases between. CDR3 DNA: TGTGCCACCAGCAGAACAGGGAGACGTCAAGAGACCCAGTACTTC. It codes for CATSRTGRRQETQYF.